The TCR beta chain described here comes from a study of spatial heterogeneity in lung cancer. Via MiXCR, TCRdb re-called the 5' RACE reads, giving one row per CDR3 protein. Of about 40,000 distinct CDR3 sequences detected, 4% to 6% appear once; the ten largest clones hold about a quarter. The germline V and J ends were trimmed by 10 bases and 2 bases, with 18 bases remaining between them. Per the germline V gene, CDR1 is ENHRY and CDR2 is SYGVKD. This CDR3 is 14 amino acids long. There are many counts of this clonotype. The sample's time point: sample taken at primary tumor resection. Unsorted whole RNA from tumor, nontumor lung or frozen PBMC underwent sequencing. The 60 to 90 donors had untreated early-stage non-small cell lung cancer.

The receptor was derived from a female donor with early-stage non-small cell lung cancer. This material consisted of PBMCs, taken at surgery. This chain uses TRBV10-3 with TRBJ2-7; D uncertain. The CDR3 region has the DNA TGTGCCACTACGACTGGGGTCGGCACCTACGAGCAGTACTTC. It specifies CATTTGVGTYEQYF.